The T cell receptor (beta chain) described here comes from a study of technical replicates of blood from several donors. CDR3 length: 13 residues. CDR1 is LNHDA, CDR2 SQIVND, per germline (reference sequence). The V gene end was trimmed by 9 bases and the J gene end by 1 base; junction bases not matched to a gene: 5. TCRdb's copy holds only in-frame clones and misses some; the assay was immunoSEQ multiplex PCR. The sample includes under 100,000 clones, over 90% of them seen just once. Specimen: T cells isolated from PBMCs. This sequence was found in a human donor in good health. The chain links TRBV19 to TRBJ1-2; 7 bases fit TRBD1. The CDR3 DNA reads TGTGCCAGCCGACAGGGACTTAACTATGGCTACACCTTC. Its translation: CASRQGLNYGYTF.